These T cell receptor beta chains were read from a single sample in a study of blood T cell repertoires in COVID-19. Libraries were prepared by immunoSEQ multiplex PCR; TCRdb keeps only in-frame clonotypes and omits some of them. The table lists about 130,000 clones, around 86% of them singletons, with about a sixth in the top ten. The source material was PBMCs or T cells enriched from blood (not recorded which). The receptors derive from a man aged 25-40 years who had recovered from COVID-19. Each CDR3 is given with its conserved first and last residue. The order of the fields is V gene, D gene, clone size, J gene, CDR3 DNA, CDR3 protein. D genes are given only for firm matches. A row's size may be missing; if present it is once, few, many or a size class.

>TRBV19|NA|NA|TRBJ1-2
TGTGCCAGTAGGCTGCAGACACATACCTCTTGGGGCTACACCTTC
CASRLQTHTSWGYTF
>TRBV28|TRBD2|NA|TRBJ2-1
TGTGCCAGCAGTTTATTCCCTTTAGCGGGGGAATTCTACAATGAGCAGTTCTTC
CASSLFPLAGEFYNEQFF
>TRBV7-3|TRBD1|NA|TRBJ1-6
TGTGCCAGCAGCTTGGACAGGGGAAATTCACCCCTCCACTTT
CASSLDRGNSPLHF
>TRBV19|TRBD1|once|TRBJ1-1
TGTGCCAGCGGACAGGGGAATTGGGGTGAAGCTTTCTTT
CASGQGNWGEAFF
>TRBV10-3|NA|few|TRBJ1-6
TGTGCCATCGGGGCGGGAAGCGGGTCACCCCTCCACTTT
CAIGAGSGSPLHF
>TRBV11-2|TRBD2|once|TRBJ2-1
TGTGCCAGCAGCTTAGACAGCGGGAGGGCCTACAATGAGCAGTTCTTC
CASSLDSGRAYNEQFF
>TRBV6-5|NA|few|TRBJ1-1
TGTGCCAGCAGTTACTCCGGCGGCGTAGCTTTCTTT
CASSYSGGVAFF
>TRBV7-6|NA|NA|TRBJ2-5
TGTGCCAGCAGCTGGACAACCTTGACAGGCTCAGAGACCCAGTACTTC
CASSWTTLTGSETQYF
>TRBV7-9|TRBD1|few|TRBJ1-1
TGTGCCAGCAGCACGAGAGAAACAGGGGCTACTGAAGCTTTCTTT
CASSTRETGATEAFF
>TRBV5-1|NA|NA|TRBJ2-3
TGCGCCAGCAGCTACCAGGGACTGGCCCGCACAGATACGCAGTATTTT
CASSYQGLARTDTQYF
>TRBV30|TRBD2|NA|TRBJ2-5
TGTGCCTGGAGTTTAGCGGGAGCGGTCCAGTACTTC
CAWSLAGAVQYF
>TRBV3-1/TRBV3-2|TRBD2|NA|TRBJ2-1
TGTGCCAGCAGTCGGGGACTAGCGTACAATGAGCAGTTCTTC
CASSRGLAYNEQFF
>TRBV7-9|NA|NA|TRBJ2-3
TGTGCCAGCAGCTTAGTAGGCACAGATACGCAGTATTTT
CASSLVGTDTQYF
>TRBV11-2|NA|NA|TRBJ2-4
TGTGCCAGCAGCTTAATCTCAGGGGACATTCAGTACTTC
CASSLISGDIQYF
>TRBV25-1|NA|NA|TRBJ2-3
TGTGCCAGCAGTGAATACGGGGGGCGCGTCACAGATACGCAGTATTTT
CASSEYGGRVTDTQYF
>TRBV3-1/TRBV3-2|TRBD2|NA|TRBJ2-5
TGTGCCAGCAGCCAAGGGTCTGGGGCTAGCGGGAGTGTCGTTGGGGAGACCCAGTACTTC
CASSQGSGASGSVVGETQYF
>TRBV7-9|NA|NA|TRBJ1-2
TGTGCCAGCACCCCGCCCTTGGGCGACTATGGCTACACCTTC
CASTPPLGDYGYTF
>TRBV2|NA|many|TRBJ2-4
TGTGCCAGCAGTGAAGGATCGGGGGGCGCCAAAAACATTCAGTACTTC
CASSEGSGGAKNIQYF
>TRBV5-1|TRBD1|NA|TRBJ2-6
TGCGCCAGCAGCTTGGAGGGACAGGGCTACGTCCTGACTTTC
CASSLEGQGYVLTF
>TRBV6-5|NA|NA|TRBJ1-6
TGTGCCAGCAGCGGGACTAGCTCCTATAATTCACCCCTCCACTTT
CASSGTSSYNSPLHF
>TRBV7-3|NA|few|TRBJ1-5
TGTGCCAGCAGCGTAACATTAAGCAATCAGCCCCAGCATTTT
CASSVTLSNQPQHF
>TRBV19|NA|NA|TRBJ1-6
TGTGCCAGTAGTTTCAGACAGGCCCTAGCACCCCTCCACTTT
CASSFRQALAPLHF
>TRBV30|NA|NA|TRBJ1-1
TGTGCCTGGAGTAGTGCACTTCTTGCTTTCTTT
CAWSSALLAFF
>TRBV14|TRBD2|NA|TRBJ2-3
TGTGCCAGCAGCCAAGGGAAGCTAGCGGGGGCCCTAGGTACGCAGTATTTT
CASSQGKLAGALGTQYF
>TRBV25-1|NA|NA|TRBJ1-4
TGTGCCAGCACCCCGCCTGATTCCAACGCGGGTGAAAAACTGTTTTTT
CASTPPDSNAGEKLFF
>TRBV10-3|TRBD1|NA|TRBJ2-1
TGTGCCATCAGAAAACGACAGGGGAATTCCTACAATGAGCAGTTCTTC
CAIRKRQGNSYNEQFF
>TRBV9|NA|NA|TRBJ2-3
TGTGCCAGCAGCGGGGGGGAAGTGGGCACAGATACGCAGTATTTT
CASSGGEVGTDTQYF
>TRBV10-1|NA|NA|TRBJ2-5
TGCGCCAGCAGCCCGGGTAGGGGAGGCGAGACCCAGTACTTC
CASSPGRGGETQYF
>TRBV25-1|TRBD2|NA|TRBJ2-2
TGTGCCAGCAGTCCCTTGGGACTAGCGGGGGGATACACCGGGGAGCTGTTTTTT
CASSPLGLAGGYTGELFF
>TRBV6-5|TRBD2|NA|TRBJ2-2
TGTGCCAGCAGAACTAGCGGGGAAGGGACCGGGGAGCTGTTTTTT
CASRTSGEGTGELFF
>TRBV6-5|TRBD2|NA|TRBJ2-7
TGTGCCAGCAGTTTCCGGGAGGGGATATACGAGCAGTACTTC
CASSFREGIYEQYF
>TRBV7-9|TRBD2|NA|TRBJ2-1
TGTGCCAGCAGCTTCCCGGGACTAGCGGGGACAAATGAGCAGTTCTTC
CASSFPGLAGTNEQFF
>TRBV24-1|TRBD2|NA|TRBJ2-1
TGTGCCACCAGTGATTTGGGAAACGGGACTAGCGGGAACCGCTGCTCCTACAATGAGCAGTTCTTC
CATSDLGNGTSGNRCSYNEQFF
>TRBV4-1|TRBD1|NA|TRBJ2-1
TGCGCCAGCAGCCAAGGACCAGGACAGGGCGTTGGCAATGAGCAGTTCTTC
CASSQGPGQGVGNEQFF
>TRBV28|NA|NA|TRBJ2-1
TGTGCCAGCAGTGCCCAGGCGAACAGGGTAGAGGTCTTC
CASSAQANRVEVF
>TRBV2|TRBD2|NA|TRBJ2-5
TGTGCCAGCCGAGAGACTAGCGGGAGGGCCCCGGGCAAAGAGACCCAGTACTTC
CASRETSGRAPGKETQYF
>TRBV6-5|NA|NA|TRBJ2-2
TGTGCCAGCATGGGACACCGGAACACCGGGGAGCTGTTTTTT
CASMGHRNTGELFF